This TCR beta chain was sequenced for a study of Tregs in tolerant kidney transplant recipients. Produced via immunoSEQ multiplex PCR; TCRdb's table is partial and in-frame only. In the table there are approximately 260,000 clones, around 81% of which are singletons. Germline V lookup: CDR1 SGHRS, CDR2 YFSETQ. The germline V and J ends were trimmed by 0 bases and 10 bases, with 7 bases remaining between them. The CDR3 spans 11 residues. Unstimulated regulatory T cells (CD4+CD25+CD127-), CD4+CD25- non-regulatory cells, CD4 and CD8 cells were FACS-sorted from thawed PBMCs. This chain joins TRBV5-1 and TRBJ2-5; maybe TRBD1 (6 bases). This receptor was taken from a human donor in good health. The sample was CD4+ T cells from blood. The CDR3 DNA is TGCGCCAGCAGCTTGGAAGGGGGCCAGTACTTC. Protein product: CASSLEGGQYF.